The clone carrying this TCR beta chain has ten or more counts. These data come from a study of human T cells and chemical hapten exposure. Study details: Diphenylcyclopropenone doses were given weekly to the scalps of patients across the approximately 25-week study.

This CDR3 contains 17 residues. CDR1 is SEHNR and CDR2 is FQNEAQ in the germline V gene (reference sequence). Trimming pared 3 bases from V and 6 bases from J, leaving 20 bases between. The sample's time point: pre-sensitization, week 0. Regarding treatment: therapeutic diphenylcyclopropenone sensitization with weekly scalp DPC. Donation of samples came from alopecia patients who were 18 to 70 years old and suitable for DPC. The authors' total RNA extraction used unfractionated whole blood. The library tagged individual cDNA molecules with unique molecular identifiers. TCRdb re-called the RACE reads with MiXCR, one entry per CDR3 protein. The table shows fewer than 65,000 distinct CDR3 sequences, with 8.5% to 10% occurring only once.

V gene TRBV7-9 combines with J gene TRBJ2-2; D may correspond to TRBD1 or TRBD2 (5 bases each). The input for sequencing was whole blood, taken in connection with sensitization to the hapten diphenylcyclopropenone (DPC). The TCR originated in a woman aged 40-49 years with alopecia areata. Some clones in this sample may be carry-over from other donors' samples. The CDR3 region is CASSFQRAGTRAGELFF. Written as DNA, the CDR3 is TGTGCCAGCAGCTTCCAAAGGGCAGGGACGAGGGCCGGGGAGCTGTTTTTT.